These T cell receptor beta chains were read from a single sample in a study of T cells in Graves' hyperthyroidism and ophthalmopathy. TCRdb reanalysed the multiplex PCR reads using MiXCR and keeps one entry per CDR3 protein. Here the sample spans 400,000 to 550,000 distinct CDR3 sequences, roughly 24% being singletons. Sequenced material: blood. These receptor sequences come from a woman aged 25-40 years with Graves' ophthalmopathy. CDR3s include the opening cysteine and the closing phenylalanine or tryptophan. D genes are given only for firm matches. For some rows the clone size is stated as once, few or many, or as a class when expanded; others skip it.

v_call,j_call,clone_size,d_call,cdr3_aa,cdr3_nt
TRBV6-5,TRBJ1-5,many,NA,CASSYSVEGTQPQHF,TGTGCCAGCAGTTACTCAGTCGAGGGCACTCAGCCCCAGCATTTT
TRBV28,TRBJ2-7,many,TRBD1,CASSFLRQGIYEQYF,TGTGCCAGCAGTTTCCTTCGACAGGGCATATACGAGCAGTACTTC
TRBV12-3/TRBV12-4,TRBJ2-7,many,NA,CASSFRERDEQYF,TGTGCCAGCAGTTTCAGGGAAAGGGACGAGCAGTACTTC
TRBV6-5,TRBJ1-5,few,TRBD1,CASSYSGTALNQPQHF,TGTGCCAGCAGTTACTCTGGGACAGCCTTAAATCAGCCCCAGCATTTT
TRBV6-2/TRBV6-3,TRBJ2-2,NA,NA,CASSYSNTEAGELFF,TGTGCCAGCAGTTACTCGAATACCGAGGCCGGGGAGCTGTTTTTT
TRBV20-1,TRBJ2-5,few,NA,CSARGGSPETQYF,TGCAGTGCTAGAGGTGGGAGCCCAGAGACCCAGTACTTC
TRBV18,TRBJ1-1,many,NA,CASSPPVQDLNTEAFF,TGTGCCAGCTCACCACCCGTCCAGGACTTGAACACTGAAGCTTTCTTT
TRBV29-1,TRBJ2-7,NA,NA,CSAQGTETAYEQYF,TGCAGCGCCCAAGGTACCGAGACAGCCTACGAGCAGTACTTC
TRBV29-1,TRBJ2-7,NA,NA,CSVRQGLGEQYF,TGCAGCGTTCGTCAGGGGTTGGGCGAGCAGTACTTC
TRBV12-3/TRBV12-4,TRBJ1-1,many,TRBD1,CASSDGQGAKTEAFF,TGTGCCAGCAGTGACGGACAGGGGGCGAAGACTGAAGCTTTCTTT